Described below is a single T cell receptor beta chain sequence and its context. Cohorts were based on clinical histories the participants reported. This record belongs to a study of blood T cell repertoires in COVID-19. Turning to the study itself: Whether acute or convalescent, the COVID-19 samples came from the United States, Italy and Spain.

Using immunoSEQ multiplex PCR, the repertoire was profiled, and TCRdb retains in-frame clones only, with some absent. The sample gives approximately 470,000 clones, about nine tenths of which show up once; under 0.75% is in the top ten. This CDR3 is 11 amino acids long. The germline V gene has CDR1 GTSNPN and CDR2 SVGIG (reference sequence). V dropped 0 bases and J dropped 7 bases, with 7 bases sitting between them. The receptor comes from a young woman who had recovered from COVID-19. The V call is TRBV30, the J call TRBJ2-7; perhaps TRBD1 as D (6 bases). The material sequenced was PBMCs or T cells enriched from blood (not recorded which). CDR3 in DNA: TGTGCCTGGAGTGTACAGGGAGAGCAGTACTTC. It yields the protein CAWSVQGEQYF.